This T cell receptor beta chain appears in the sequencing data of a study of blood T cell repertoires in COVID-19. Study information: Material from acute and convalescent COVID-19 was sourced from the United States, Italy and Spain. Nucleic acid was either cDNA or gDNA, and it came from T cells, B-cell-depleted T cells, or PBMCs.

Germline values: CDR1 LGHNA, CDR2 YSLEER. The CDR3 contains 15 residues. The V and J ends lost 0 bases and 8 bases respectively, with 14 bases between them. As processed by the authors: Nucleated cell counts were estimated from reference gene primer amplification. Sequenced by immunoSEQ multiplex PCR; TCRdb stores in-frame clones only, minus some. Clone size and V and J calls were adopted from that table, with D and trimming inferred from the DNA. The sample consists of more than 140,000 clones, almost 90% of them appearing once. The sequence came from a woman aged 60-75 years with acute or convalescent COVID-19. The specimen was peripheral blood. V is TRBV4-3 and J is TRBJ1-3, with unresolved D. The DNA for the CDR3 is TGCGCCAGCAGCCAAGATGGTCGGGGTGAATACACCATATATTTT. This sequence encodes CASSQDGRGEYTIYF.